This T cell receptor beta chain was captured in a study of OX40 agonist ivuxolimab in advanced cancers. The germline V gene encodes CDR1 PRHDT and CDR2 FYEKMQ (reference sequence). V gave up 4 bases and J gave up 0 bases; unmatched junction bases: 5. This CDR3 comprises 15 residues. Drawing of blood for sampling happened at baseline, at cycle 4 day 1, and at cycle 7 day 1. Profiled with immunoSEQ multiplex PCR; TCRdb holds only in-frame clones, not every one. This sample yields about 45,000 clones, of which about 94% are seen a single time; approximately 9.9% belongs to the top ten. The receptor was isolated from an adult with an advanced solid tumor such as melanoma, head and neck, liver or kidney cancer. This material consisted of CD4+ or CD8+ T cells sorted from blood, taken in a trial of the OX40 agonist ivuxolimab. This chain joins TRBV13 and TRBJ2-7, with TRBD2 matching 8 bases. The CDR3 nucleotides read TGTGCCAGCAGCTCCCCCGGGACTAGCTCCTACGAGCAGTACTTC. It codes for CASSSPGTSSYEQYF.